The 19 T cell receptor beta chains reported below all come from one sample, sequenced in a study of CD8+CD57+ T cells in acquired aplastic anemia. Researchers used genomic DNA as the template to profile TCR beta VDJ and CDR3. TCRdb analysed the reads with MiXCR anew, one entry per CDR3 protein. The sample yields some 180,000 distinct CDR3 sequences, roughly 50% seen once. CD8+CD57+ cell expansion had been shown by flow cytometry in patients chosen for sequencing. Sequencing was performed on sorted CD4+, CD8+, or CD8+CD57+ T cells (not recorded which) from PBMCs. These receptors were obtained from a human donor with aplastic anemia.

J is TRBJ1-1 and V is TRBV2; D gene unclear. CDR1 SNHLY and CDR2 FYNNEI come from the germline V gene. Trimming removed 4 bases from V and 1 base from J, with 7 bases in between. The CDR3 consists of 13 residues. The CDR3 nucleotides read TGTGCCAGCAGTGCGGACCGGAACACTGAAGCTTTCTTT. It codes for CASSADRNTEAFF.

Comments on this clonotype: This may come from a read error, since a much larger clone is one base off. The chain combines TRBV5-1 with TRBJ2-7; D is unresolved. V lost 4 bases and J 7 bases, leaving 12 bases between the germline ends. CDR3 length: 12 residues. Germline V gives CDR1 SGHRS, CDR2 YFSETQ. The CDR3 DNA is TGCGCCAGCAGCCCGGGCCTCGGTGAGCAGTACTTC. Protein product: CASSPGLGEQYF.

The chain recombines TRBV24-1 with TRBJ2-3; D might be TRBD1 (5 bases). The CDR3 extends over 14 amino acids. V was trimmed by 9 bases and J by 3 bases, leaving 15 bases between them. Germline CDR1 is KGHDR and CDR2 is SFDVKD. The CDR3 DNA sequence: TGTGCCACCCGCTCGGGCAGGGCTACAGATACGCAGTATTTT. Its translation: CATRSGRATDTQYF.

The chain is built from TRBV2 and TRBJ2-1; D call uncertain. CDR1 is SNHLY, CDR2 FYNNEI, per germline. The V and J ends lost 2 bases and 5 bases respectively, with 4 bases between them. The CDR3 runs to 12 residues. In DNA, the CDR3 is TGTGCCAGCAGTGAAAGTAACAATGAGCAGTTCTTC. This gives the protein CASSESNNEQFF.

This clonotype was observed at least ten times. CDR3 sequence (DNA): TGCAGTGCTAGAGGACCTTGGGAGGGGGAGCTGTTTTTT. Amino acid sequence: CSARGPWEGELFF. The gene calls are TRBV20-1 and TRBJ2-2; possibly TRBD2 for D (5 bases). The CDR3 loop spans 13 amino acids. CDR1 is DFQATT and CDR2 is SNEGSKA in the germline V gene (reference sequence). Trimming took 1 base from V and 8 from J, leaving 11 bases between them.

This clonotype was found once. The chain employs TRBV10-3 and TRBJ2-2; 12 bases agree with TRBD1. Trimming removed 8 bases from V and 4 bases from J; junction bases left unmatched: 2. CDR1 ENHRY and CDR2 SYGVKD come from the germline V gene. CDR3 length: 14 residues. CDR3 amino acids: CAIGGQGATGELFF. Written as DNA, the CDR3 is TGTGCCATCGGGGGACAGGGGGCCACCGGGGAGCTGTTTTTT.

The sample holds many counts of this clonotype. The chain couples TRBV6-1 to TRBJ2-7, with D unclear. CDR1 is MNHNS and CDR2 is SASEGT in the germline V gene. Trimming took 7 bases from V and 4 from J, leaving 11 bases between them. The CDR3 consists of 12 residues. CDR3 nucleotide sequence: TGTGCCAGCAAGGATCATTTATACGAGCAGTACTTC. This encodes CASKDHLYEQYF.

On this clonotype: A read error may produce the germline difference seen at one junction end. The chain has TRBV7-6 and TRBJ2-7; tentatively, D is TRBD2 (6 bases). This CDR3 contains 13 residues. Germline CDR1 SGHVS, CDR2 FNYEAQ. The CDR3, as DNA: TGTGCTAGCAGCCAGGTTGGAGGGGACGAGCAGTACTTC. Encoded protein: CASSQVGGDEQYF.

The chain couples TRBV7-8 to TRBJ2-1; 8 positions agree with TRBD2. Germline V gives CDR1 SGHVS, CDR2 FQNEAQ. After removal of 4 bases from V and 1 base from J, the junction contained 6 bases not matched to a gene. This CDR3 has 16 amino acids. In nucleotides, the CDR3 is TGTGCCAGCAGCTCCGGCGGGGGGCCGTCCTACAATGAGCAGTTCTTC. It translates to CASSSGGGPSYNEQFF.

The rearrangement joins TRBV10-1 to TRBJ2-3; tentatively, D is TRBD1 (5 bases). Germline CDR1 WNHNN, CDR2 SYGVQD (reference sequence). This CDR3 region has 15 residues. Trimming took 0 bases from V and 3 from J, leaving 10 bases between them. The CDR3 loop is CASSESGQATDTQYF. The CDR3 region has the DNA TGCGCCAGCAGTGAGTCCGGACAAGCTACAGATACGCAGTATTTT.

V and J are TRBV10-2 and TRBJ2-1; the match to TRBD2 covers 8 bases. V gave up 6 bases and J gave up 6 bases; unmatched junction bases: 4. CDR3 length: 13 residues. Germline V CDR1 and CDR2: WSHSY, SAAADI. The CDR3 sequence: CASRGLDGNEQFF. The CDR3 bases are TGCGCCAGCAGGGGACTAGATGGCAATGAGCAGTTCTTC.

This clonotype occurred many times. This sequence joins TRBV9 and TRBJ1-2; tentative D call: TRBD1 (6 bases). The CDR3 spans 14 residues. Germline CDR1 SGDLS, CDR2 YYNGEE. V dropped 5 bases and J dropped 2 bases, with 13 bases sitting between them. The CDR3 reads CASSPLQGNYGYTF. The CDR3 region has the DNA TGTGCCAGCAGTCCACTTCAGGGGAACTATGGCTACACCTTC.

This clonotype has more than one count but fewer than ten. The chain has TRBV7-9 and TRBJ1-4; D gene ambiguous. From germline, CDR1 is SEHNR and CDR2 FQNEAQ (reference sequence). V lost 3 bases, J lost 7 bases, and 9 bases lay in between. The CDR3 extends over 13 amino acids. The CDR3: CASSFREGEKLFF. CDR3 sequence (DNA): TGTGCCAGCAGCTTCAGAGAGGGTGAAAAACTGTTTTTT.

This clonotype was recorded a few times. This sequence may be a read error, since a much larger clone differs from it by one base. CDR3 coding DNA: TGTGCCAGCAGCTCAAAACGGCCAGGGCCAGTCTATGGCTACACCTTC. Translation: CASSSKRPGPVYGYTF. The chain carries TRBV11-1 and TRBJ1-2; possibly TRBD1 for D (5 bases). The CDR3 extends over 16 amino acids. CDR1 is SGHAT and CDR2 is FQDESV in the germline V gene (reference sequence). Trimming left V 4 bases short and J 4 bases short, with 19 bases between.

About this clonotype: This could be a read error, since a much larger clone is one nucleotide away. The V call is TRBV6-5, the J call TRBJ1-1, with a possible D match to TRBD1 (5 bases). Germline V CDR1 and CDR2: MNHEY, SVGAGI. This CDR3 region has 13 residues. DNA of the CDR3: TGTGCCAACAGTTATGGGACGAGGACTGAAGCTTTCTTT. The encoded protein is CANSYGTRTEAFF.

The V call is TRBV19, the J call TRBJ2-3; 8 bases fit TRBD2. CDR1 and CDR2 (germline): LNHDA, SQIVND (reference sequence). CDR3 size: 15 residues. V trimming: 7 bases; J trimming: 4 bases; junction bases outside the gene matches: 10. Here the CDR3 reads CASTLRSGNSDTQYF. CDR3 in DNA: TGTGCCAGTACCCTCCGTAGCGGGAACTCAGATACGCAGTATTTT.

V is TRBV10-3 and J is TRBJ2-7; 9 bases agree with TRBD1. This CDR3 is 14 amino acids long. The V gene's germline CDR1 is ENHRY and CDR2 SYGVKD. V lost 2 bases, J lost 1 base, and 0 bases stayed unmatched. CDR3 sequence: CAISEGTGSYEQYF. The CDR3 DNA reads TGTGCCATCAGTGAGGGGACAGGGTCCTACGAGCAGTACTTC.

This chain connects TRBV29-1 to TRBJ2-7; a weak D match, TRBD1 (6 bases). The germline V gene encodes CDR1 SQVTM and CDR2 ANQGSEA. Trimming cost V 4 bases and J 6 bases, with 16 bases left between them. This CDR3 region has 13 residues. The CDR3: CSVGQGRATEQYF. DNA for the CDR3: TGCAGCGTTGGCCAGGGGCGGGCGACCGAGCAGTACTTC.

In its sample, this clonotype was seen many times. The J gene is TRBJ1-1, the V gene TRBV5-1, with a possible D match to TRBD1 (5 bases). V was pared by 0 bases and J by 8 bases, with 14 bases between. Looked up from germline, CDR1 is SGHRS and CDR2 is YFSETQ. This CDR3 spans 14 amino acids. CDR3 in amino acids: CASSLAGRDYEAFF. Written as DNA, the CDR3 is TGCGCCAGCAGCTTGGCGGGCAGGGACTACGAAGCTTTCTTT.